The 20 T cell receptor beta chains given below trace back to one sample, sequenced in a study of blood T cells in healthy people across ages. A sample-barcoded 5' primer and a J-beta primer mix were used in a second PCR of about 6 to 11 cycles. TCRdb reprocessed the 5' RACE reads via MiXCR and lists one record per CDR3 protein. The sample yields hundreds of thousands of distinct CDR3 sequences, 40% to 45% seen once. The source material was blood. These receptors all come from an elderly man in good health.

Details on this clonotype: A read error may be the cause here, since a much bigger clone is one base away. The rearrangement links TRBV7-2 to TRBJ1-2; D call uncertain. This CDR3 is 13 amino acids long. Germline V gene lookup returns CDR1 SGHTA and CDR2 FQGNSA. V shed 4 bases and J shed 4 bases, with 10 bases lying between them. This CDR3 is CASSSPLSYGYTF. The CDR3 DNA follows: TGTGCCAGCAGCTCCCCGCTGAGCTATGGCTACACCTTC.

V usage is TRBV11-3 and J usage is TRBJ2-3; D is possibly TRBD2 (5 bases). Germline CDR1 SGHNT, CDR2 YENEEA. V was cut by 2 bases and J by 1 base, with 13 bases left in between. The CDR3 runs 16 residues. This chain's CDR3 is CASSLTGWQGTDTQYF. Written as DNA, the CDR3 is TGTGCCAGCAGCTTAACGGGATGGCAGGGCACAGATACGCAGTATTTT.

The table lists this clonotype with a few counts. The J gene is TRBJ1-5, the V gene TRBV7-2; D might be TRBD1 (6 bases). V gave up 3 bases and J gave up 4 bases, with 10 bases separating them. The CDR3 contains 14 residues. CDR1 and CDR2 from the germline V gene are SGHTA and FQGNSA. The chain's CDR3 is CASSLRQENQPQHF. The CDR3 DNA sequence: TGTGCCAGCAGCTTGAGACAGGAGAATCAGCCCCAGCATTTT.

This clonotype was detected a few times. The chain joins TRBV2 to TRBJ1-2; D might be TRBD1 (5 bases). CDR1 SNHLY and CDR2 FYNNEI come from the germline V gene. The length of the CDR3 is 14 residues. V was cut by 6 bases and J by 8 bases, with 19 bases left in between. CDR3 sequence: CASRERLRAEGYTF. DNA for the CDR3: TGTGCCAGCAGAGAACGGCTCAGGGCCGAGGGCTACACCTTC.

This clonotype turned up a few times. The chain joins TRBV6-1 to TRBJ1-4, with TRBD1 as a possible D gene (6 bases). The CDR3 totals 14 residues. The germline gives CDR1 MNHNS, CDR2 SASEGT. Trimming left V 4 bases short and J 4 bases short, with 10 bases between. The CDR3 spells CASSGTALNEKLFF. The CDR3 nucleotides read TGTGCCAGCAGTGGGACAGCGCTTAATGAAAAACTGTTTTTT.

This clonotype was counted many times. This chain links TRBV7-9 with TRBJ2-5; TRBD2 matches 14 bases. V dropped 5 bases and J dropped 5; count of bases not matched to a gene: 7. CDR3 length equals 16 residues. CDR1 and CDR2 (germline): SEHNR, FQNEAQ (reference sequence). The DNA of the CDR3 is TGTGCCAGCAGCAAGGGACTAGCGGGAGTGTTTGAGACCCAGTACTTC. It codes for CASSKGLAGVFETQYF.

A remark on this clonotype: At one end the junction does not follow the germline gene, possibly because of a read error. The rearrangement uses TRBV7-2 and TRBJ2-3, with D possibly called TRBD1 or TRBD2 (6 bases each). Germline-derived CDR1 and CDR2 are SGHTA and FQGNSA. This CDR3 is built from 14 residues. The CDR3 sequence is CASSLPGAADPQYF. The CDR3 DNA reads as TGTGCCAGCAGCTTACCGGGGGCCGCAGATCCGCAGTATTTT. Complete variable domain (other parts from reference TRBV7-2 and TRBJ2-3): GAGVSQSPSNKVTEKGKDVELRCDPISGHTALYWYRQSLGQGLEFLIYFQGNSAPDKSGLPSDRFSAERTGGSVSTLTIQRTQQEDSAVYLCASSLPGAADPQYFGPGTRLTVL.

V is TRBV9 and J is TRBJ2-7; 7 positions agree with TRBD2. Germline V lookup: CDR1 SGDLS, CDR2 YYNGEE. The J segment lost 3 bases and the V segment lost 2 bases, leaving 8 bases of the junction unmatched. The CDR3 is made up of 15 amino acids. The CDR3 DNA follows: TGTGCCAGCAGCGTTTCTGGCGGGAGTATCTACGAGCAGTACTTC. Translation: CASSVSGGSIYEQYF. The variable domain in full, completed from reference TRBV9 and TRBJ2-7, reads DSGVTQTPKHLITATGQRVTLRCSPRSGDLSVYWYQQSLDQGLQFLIQYYNGEERAKGNILERFSAQQFPDLHSELNLSSLELGDSALYFCASSVSGGSIYEQYFGPGTRLTVT.

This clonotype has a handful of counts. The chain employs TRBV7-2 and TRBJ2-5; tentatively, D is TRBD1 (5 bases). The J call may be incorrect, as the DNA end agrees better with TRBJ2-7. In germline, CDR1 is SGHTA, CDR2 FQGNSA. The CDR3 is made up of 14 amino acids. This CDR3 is CASSLADTSHEQYF. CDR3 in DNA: TGTGCCAGCAGCTTAGCGGACACTTCCCACGAGCAGTACTTC.

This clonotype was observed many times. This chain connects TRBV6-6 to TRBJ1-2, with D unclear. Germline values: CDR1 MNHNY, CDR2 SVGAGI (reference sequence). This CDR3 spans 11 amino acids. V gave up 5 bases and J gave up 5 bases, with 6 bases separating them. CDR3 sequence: CASSPDYGYTF. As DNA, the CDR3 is TGTGCCAGCAGTCCAGATTATGGCTACACCTTC.

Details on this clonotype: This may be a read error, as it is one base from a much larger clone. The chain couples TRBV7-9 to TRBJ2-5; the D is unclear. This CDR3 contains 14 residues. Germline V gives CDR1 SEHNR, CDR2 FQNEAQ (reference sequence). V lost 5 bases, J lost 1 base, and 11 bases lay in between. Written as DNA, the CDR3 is TGTGCCAGCAGCGTTTATCCCAGCCAAGAGACCCAGTACTTC. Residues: CASSVYPSQETQYF.

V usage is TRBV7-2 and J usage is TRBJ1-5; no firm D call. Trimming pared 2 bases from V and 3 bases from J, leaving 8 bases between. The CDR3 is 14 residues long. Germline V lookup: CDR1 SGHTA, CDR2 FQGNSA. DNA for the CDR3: TGTGCCAGCAGCTTACGACCAGTCAATCAGCCCCAGCATTTT. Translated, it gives CASSLRPVNQPQHF. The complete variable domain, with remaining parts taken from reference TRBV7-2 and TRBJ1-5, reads GAGVSQSPSNKVTEKGKDVELRCDPISGHTALYWYRQSLGQGLEFLIYFQGNSAPDKSGLPSDRFSAERTGGSVSTLTIQRTQQEDSAVYLCASSLRPVNQPQHFGDGTRLSIL.

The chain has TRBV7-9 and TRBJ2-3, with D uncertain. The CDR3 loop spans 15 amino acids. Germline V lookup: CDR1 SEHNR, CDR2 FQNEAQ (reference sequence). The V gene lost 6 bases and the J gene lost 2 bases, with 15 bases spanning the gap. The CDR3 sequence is CASRKSGLNTDTQYF. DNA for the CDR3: TGTGCCAGCAGAAAGTCCGGCCTGAACACAGATACGCAGTATTTT.

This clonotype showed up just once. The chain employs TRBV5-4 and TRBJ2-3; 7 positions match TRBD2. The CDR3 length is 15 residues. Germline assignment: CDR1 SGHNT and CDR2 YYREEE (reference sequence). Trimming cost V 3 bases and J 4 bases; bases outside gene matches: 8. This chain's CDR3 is CASSSGLDRSDTQYF. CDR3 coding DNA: TGTGCCAGCAGCTCCGGACTAGATCGGTCAGATACGCAGTATTTT.

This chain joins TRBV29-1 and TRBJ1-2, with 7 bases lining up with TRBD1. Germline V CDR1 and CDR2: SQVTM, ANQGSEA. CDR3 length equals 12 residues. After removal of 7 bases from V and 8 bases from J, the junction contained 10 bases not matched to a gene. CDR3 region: CSEGEGAGGYTF. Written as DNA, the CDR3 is TGCAGCGAAGGAGAGGGGGCAGGAGGCTACACCTTC. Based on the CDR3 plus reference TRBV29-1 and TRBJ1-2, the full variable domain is SAVISQKPSRDICQRGTSLTIQCQVDSQVTMMFWYRQQPGQSLTLIATANQGSEATYESGFVIDKFPISRPNLTFSTLTVSNMSPEDSSIYLCSEGEGAGGYTFGSGTRLTVV.

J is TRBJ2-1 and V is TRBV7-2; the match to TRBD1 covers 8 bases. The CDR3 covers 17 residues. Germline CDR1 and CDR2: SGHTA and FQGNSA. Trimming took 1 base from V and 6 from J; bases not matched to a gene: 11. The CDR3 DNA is TGTGCCAGCAGCTTAGTCCGGACAGGGTATGAGGCCAATGAGCAGTTCTTC. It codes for CASSLVRTGYEANEQFF.

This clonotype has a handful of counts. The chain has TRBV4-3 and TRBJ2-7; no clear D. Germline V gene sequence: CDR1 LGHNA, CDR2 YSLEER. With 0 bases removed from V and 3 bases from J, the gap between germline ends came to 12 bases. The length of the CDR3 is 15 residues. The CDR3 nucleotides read TGCGCCAGCAGCCAAGAACCTGGGCCAGTCTACGAGCAGTACTTC. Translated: CASSQEPGPVYEQYF.

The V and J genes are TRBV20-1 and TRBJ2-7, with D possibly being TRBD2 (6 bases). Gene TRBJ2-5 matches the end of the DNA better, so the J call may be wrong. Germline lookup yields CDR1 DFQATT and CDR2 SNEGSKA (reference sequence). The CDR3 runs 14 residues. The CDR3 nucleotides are TGCAGTGCTAAACCCGGGACTTATGGGGGGACCCAGTACTTC. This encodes CSAKPGTYGGTQYF.

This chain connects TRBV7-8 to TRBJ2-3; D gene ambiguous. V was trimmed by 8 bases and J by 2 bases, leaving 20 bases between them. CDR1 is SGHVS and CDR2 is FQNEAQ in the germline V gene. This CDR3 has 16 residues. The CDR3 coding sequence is TGTGCCAGCCACTACTCCCAGCAACCCAACACAGATACGCAGTATTTT. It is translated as CASHYSQQPNTDTQYF.

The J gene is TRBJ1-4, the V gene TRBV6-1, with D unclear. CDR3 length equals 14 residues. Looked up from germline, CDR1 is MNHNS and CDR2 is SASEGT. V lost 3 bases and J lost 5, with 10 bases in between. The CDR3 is CASSDTDRNEKLFF. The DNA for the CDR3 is TGTGCCAGCAGTGATACCGACCGGAATGAAAAACTGTTTTTT.